This TCR beta chain is from a study of OX40 agonist ivuxolimab in advanced cancers. At the level of the study: Under the entry rules, prior anti-PD-1, anti-PD-L1 or anti-CTLA-4 therapy was allowed, and less than 50% had some.

Sequencing was performed with immunoSEQ multiplex PCR; in TCRdb, only in-frame clones are kept and a portion is missing. The sample shows about 83,000 clones, about 90% of them seen only once. V dropped 2 bases and J dropped 5; count of bases not matched to a gene: 6. Germline assignment: CDR1 MNHNY and CDR2 SVGAGI (reference sequence). This CDR3 has 15 residues. The chain combines TRBV6-6 with TRBJ1-2, with TRBD1 matching 9 bases. The source was CD4+ or CD8+ T cells sorted from blood, collected in a trial of the OX40 agonist ivuxolimab. This sequence was found in an adult with an advanced solid tumor such as melanoma, head and neck, liver or kidney cancer. CDR3 region: CASSYQGTGSYGYTF. The CDR3 DNA is TGTGCCAGCAGTTACCAGGGGACAGGGTCATATGGCTACACCTTC.